Only a few counts were recorded for the clone carrying this TCR beta chain. Antigen unknown. TCRdb re-analysed the 5' RACE reads in MiXCR, keeping a single row per CDR3 protein. The table includes around 360,000 distinct CDR3 sequences, approximately 10% detected once. The source of the sample is a study of T cells after yellow fever vaccination. Study-level findings and limits: Abundant bulk-population clonotypes could contaminate the FACS-sorted repertoires.

Germline loops: CDR1 MGHRA, CDR2 YSYEKL. Trimming removed 1 base at V and 4 bases at J, with 13 bases between. This CDR3 contains 16 residues. Sequenced here: PBMCs, sampled on the day of the first yellow fever vaccination. The chain uses TRBV4-1 and TRBJ2-2; D possibly matches TRBD1 or TRBD2 (5 bases each). The source of this sequence is a man between 18 and 35 years old who received the YFV17D yellow fever vaccine. The CDR3 sequence: CASSQGVRGTTGELFF. CDR3 nucleotides: TGCGCCAGCAGCCAAGGGGTGAGGGGTACCACCGGGGAGCTGTTTTTT.